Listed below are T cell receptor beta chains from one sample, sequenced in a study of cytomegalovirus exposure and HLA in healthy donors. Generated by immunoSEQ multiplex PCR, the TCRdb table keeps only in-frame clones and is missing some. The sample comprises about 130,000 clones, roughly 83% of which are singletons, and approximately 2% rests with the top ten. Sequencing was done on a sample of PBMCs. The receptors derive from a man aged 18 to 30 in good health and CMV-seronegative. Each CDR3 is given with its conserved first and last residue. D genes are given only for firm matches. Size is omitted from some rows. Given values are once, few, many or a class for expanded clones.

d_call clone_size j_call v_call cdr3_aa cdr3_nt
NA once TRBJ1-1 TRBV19 CASSIRQGRGNTEAFF TGTGCCAGTAGTATAAGGCAGGGGCGTGGGAACACTGAAGCTTTCTTT
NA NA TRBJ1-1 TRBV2 CASSTGLGDTEAFF TGTGCCAGCAGTACAGGGCTGGGGGACACTGAAGCTTTCTTT
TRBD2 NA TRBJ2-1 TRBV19 CASSAFSGRGNEQFF TGTGCCAGTAGTGCTTTTAGCGGGAGGGGGAATGAGCAGTTCTTC
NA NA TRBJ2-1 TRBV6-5 CASSYSIGVSYEQFF TGTGCCAGCAGTTACTCGATAGGTGTTAGCTACGAGCAGTTCTTC
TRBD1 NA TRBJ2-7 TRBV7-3 CASSLNRGYEQYF TGTGCCAGCAGCTTAAACAGGGGCTACGAGCAGTACTTC
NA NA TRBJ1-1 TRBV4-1 CASSQDLGPNTEAFF TGCGCCAGCAGCCAAGATCTAGGCCCAAACACTGAAGCTTTCTTT
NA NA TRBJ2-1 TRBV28 CASSPTGSRSYNEQFF TGTGCCAGCAGTCCCACCGGGAGTCGCTCCTACAATGAGCAGTTCTTC
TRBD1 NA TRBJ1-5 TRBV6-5 CASSTDRASNQPQHF TGTGCCAGCAGCACCGACAGGGCTAGCAATCAGCCCCAGCATTTT
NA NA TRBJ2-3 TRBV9 CASSVAGISTDTQYF TGTGCCAGCAGCGTAGCGGGGATTAGCACAGATACGCAGTATTTT
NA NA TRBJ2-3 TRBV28 CASSAGPDTQYF TGTGCCAGCTCGGCAGGGCCCGATACGCAGTATTTT
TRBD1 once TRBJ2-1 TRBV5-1 CASSPRQGLYSSYNEQFF TGCGCCAGCAGCCCCAGACAGGGTCTCTATTCATCCTACAATGAGCAGTTCTTC
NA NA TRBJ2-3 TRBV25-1 CASSEFATRSRDTQYF TGTGCCAGCAGTGAATTCGCCACAAGGAGTCGAGATACGCAGTATTTT
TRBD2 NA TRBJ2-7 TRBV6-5 CASSYSLAETYEQYF TGTGCCAGCAGTTACTCACTAGCGGAGACCTACGAGCAGTACTTC
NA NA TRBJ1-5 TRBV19 CASSIRPGDQPQHF TGTGCCAGTAGTATTAGGCCAGGCGATCAGCCCCAGCATTTT
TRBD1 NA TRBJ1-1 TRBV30 CAWEGQGMTEAFF TGTGCCTGGGAGGGACAGGGAATGACTGAAGCTTTCTTT
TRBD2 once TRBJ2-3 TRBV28 CASSFRHRLARNTDTQYF TGTGCCAGCAGTTTCCGCCACCGACTAGCTAGGAACACAGATACGCAGTATTTT
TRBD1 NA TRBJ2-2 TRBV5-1 CASGQRQGEVGELFF TGCGCCAGCGGCCAGAGACAGGGGGAGGTCGGGGAGCTGTTTTTT
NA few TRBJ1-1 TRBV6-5 CASSYSDSFSTEAFF TGTGCCAGCAGTTACTCGGACAGCTTTTCCACTGAAGCTTTCTTT
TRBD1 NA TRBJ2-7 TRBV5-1 CASSLGQGLHEQYF TGCGCCAGCAGCTTGGGACAGGGTCTCCACGAGCAGTACTTC
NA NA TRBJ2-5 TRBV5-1 CASSLNSISSQYF TGCGCCAGCAGCCTAAACTCGATTAGCTCACAGTACTTC
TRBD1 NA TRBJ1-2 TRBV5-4 CASSWRDRPYGYTF TGTGCCAGCAGCTGGCGGGACAGGCCCTATGGCTACACCTTC
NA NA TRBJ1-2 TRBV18 CASSPLPGDGYTF TGTGCCAGCTCACCGCTCCCTGGAGATGGCTACACCTTC
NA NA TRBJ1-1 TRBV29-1 CSVNRWNTEAFF TGCAGCGTAAACAGGTGGAACACTGAAGCTTTCTTT
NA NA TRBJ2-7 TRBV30 CAWSVAGSYEQYF TGTGCCTGGAGTGTTGCCGGGAGCTACGAGCAGTACTTC
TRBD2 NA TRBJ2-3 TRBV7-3 CASSPSLAGDTDTQYF TGTGCCAGCAGCCCCTCCTTAGCGGGGGACACAGATACGCAGTATTTT
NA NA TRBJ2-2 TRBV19 CASSWGRVTNTGELFF TGTGCCAGTAGTTGGGGCAGGGTTACGAACACCGGGGAGCTGTTTTTT
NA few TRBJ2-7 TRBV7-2 CASSLGAPVLSEQYF TGTGCCAGCAGCTTAGGCGCGCCCGTGTTATCGGAGCAGTACTTC
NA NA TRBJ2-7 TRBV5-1 CASSLEPGSYEQYF TGCGCCAGCAGCTTGGAACCGGGTTCCTACGAGCAGTACTTC
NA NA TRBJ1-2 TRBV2 CASSPDSPNYGYTF TGTGCCAGCAGCCCGGACAGCCCCAACTATGGCTACACCTTC
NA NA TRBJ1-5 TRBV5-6 CASSRSGGGLGQPQHF TGTGCCAGCAGCAGGTCGGGGGGCGGATTGGGTCAGCCCCAGCATTTT